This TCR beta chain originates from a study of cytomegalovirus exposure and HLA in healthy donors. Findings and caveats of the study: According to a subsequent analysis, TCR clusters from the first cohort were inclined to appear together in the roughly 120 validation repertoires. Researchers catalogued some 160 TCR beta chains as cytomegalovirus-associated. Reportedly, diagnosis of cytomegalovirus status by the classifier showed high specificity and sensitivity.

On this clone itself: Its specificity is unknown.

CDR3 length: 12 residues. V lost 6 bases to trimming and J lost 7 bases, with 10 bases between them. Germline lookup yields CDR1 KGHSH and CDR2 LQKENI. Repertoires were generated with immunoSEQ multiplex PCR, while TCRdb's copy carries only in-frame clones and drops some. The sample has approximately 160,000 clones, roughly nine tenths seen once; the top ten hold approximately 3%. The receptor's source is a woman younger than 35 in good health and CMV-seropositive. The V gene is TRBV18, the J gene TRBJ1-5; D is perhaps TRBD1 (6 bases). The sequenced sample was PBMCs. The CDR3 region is CASSADSQPQHF. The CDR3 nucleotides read TGTGCCAGCTCCGCGGACAGCCAGCCCCAGCATTTT.